A selection of T cell receptor beta chains follows, all from one sample in a study of T cells in Graves' hyperthyroidism and ophthalmopathy. TCRdb re-called the multiplex PCR reads through MiXCR, storing one row per CDR3 protein. Of a few hundred thousand distinct CDR3 sequences in the sample, more than 11% were seen once. The sample taken for sequencing was blood. The receptors were sampled from a woman in her 30s with Graves' hyperthyroidism that later progressed to Graves' ophthalmopathy. Both conserved end residues are part of each CDR3. The D gene is left open where the match is weak. Clone size is not always given. Where it is, it says once, few, many or a class for expanded clones.

length	D	J	size	V	DNA	CDR3
16	-	TRBJ1-5	many	TRBV12-5	TGTGCTAGTGGTAGCGGGGGCACCCTTAGCAATCAGCCCCAGCATTTT	CASGSGGTLSNQPQHF
15	-	TRBJ2-2	few	TRBV29-1	TGCAGCGTTGATATGAACGGGGGAGTAACCGGGGAGCTGTTTTTT	CSVDMNGGVTGELFF
15	-	TRBJ2-7	many	TRBV13	TGTGCCAGCAGCTCCGCCGAGCGGACCACCTACGAGCAGTACTTC	CASSSAERTTYEQYF
17	TRBD1	TRBJ1-1	many	TRBV7-8	TGTGCCAGCAGCTTAGTTGCAGGGGGAACGTTAACAACTGAAGCTTTCTTT	CASSLVAGGTLTTEAFF
16	-	TRBJ1-5	few	TRBV6-1	TGTGCCAGCTTCCTCTCGTGGGGGAATAGCAATCAGCCCCAGCATTTT	CASFLSWGNSNQPQHF
14	-	TRBJ2-3	many	TRBV3-1	TGTGCCAGCAGCCGACAGACAGGCACAGATACGCAGTATTTT	CASSRQTGTDTQYF
16	-	TRBJ1-5	many	TRBV24-1	TGTGCCACCAGTTCCAGCCAGGGAAACCCCAATCAGCCCCAGCATTTT	CATSSSQGNPNQPQHF
15	-	TRBJ1-2	few	TRBV19	TGTGCCAGTAGTTCGAAGAGGGGATTAGGCTATGGCTACACCTTC	CASSSKRGLGYGYTF
14	-	TRBJ2-1	many	TRBV27	TGTGCCAGCACCTTCGGTCGGAACCACAATGAGCAGTTCTTC	CASTFGRNHNEQFF
13	-	TRBJ1-1	-	TRBV7-3	TGTGCCAGCAGCTTAAGGTGCAGCTCTGAAGCTTTCTTT	CASSLRCSSEAFF
11	TRBD2	TRBJ2-1	-	TRBV20-1	TGCAGTGCTAGAGGGCGGGAGGGCCTACTCTTC	CSARGREGLLF
13	-	TRBJ1-5	few	TRBV10-3	TGTGCCATCAGTGTACAGGTCAATCAGCCCCAGCATTTT	CAISVQVNQPQHF
14	-	TRBJ2-4	-	TRBV28	TGTGCCAGCAGTTTCGGGGCAGGGGTTGGCATTCAGTACTTC	CASSFGAGVGIQYF
10	-	TRBJ1-1	few	TRBV29-1	TGCAGCGCCGGATGGCCTGAAGCTTTCTTT	CSAGWPEAFF
16	TRBD2	TRBJ2-3	many	TRBV20-1	TGCAGTGCTAGAGCTGTAGCGGGACCTAGCACAGATACGCAGTATTTT	CSARAVAGPSTDTQYF
15	-	TRBJ1-4	many	TRBV30	TGTGCCTGCACCGACAGCGGTAGGAGTAATGAAAAACTGTTTTTT	CACTDSGRSNEKLFF
15	-	TRBJ2-1	few	TRBV19	TGTGCCAGTACCCAGGGGCCCGGACGACACGATGAGCAGTTCTTC	CASTQGPGRHDEQFF
15	TRBD2	TRBJ2-7	-	TRBV7-9	TGTGCCAGCAGCACCACTAGCGGGAGGGCGGGGGAGCAGTACTTC	CASSTTSGRAGEQYF
16	TRBD2	TRBJ2-7	-	TRBV4-2	TGTGCCAGCAGCCAAGGCATGCGACTAGCGGCCTACGAGCAGTACTTC	CASSQGMRLAAYEQYF
15	-	TRBJ1-2	many	TRBV19	TGTGCCAGTAGTATAGACCTACCCCTGCAGAATGGCTACACCTTC	CASSIDLPLQNGYTF
14	TRBD2	TRBJ2-7	-	TRBV20-1	TGCAGTGCGGCAGTTTTAGCGGGAGGATACGAGCAGTACTTC	CSAAVLAGGYEQYF
12	-	TRBJ2-7	few	TRBV30	TGTGCCTGGAGTGGACAGCCTTACGAGCAGTACTTC	CAWSGQPYEQYF
16	TRBD1	TRBJ1-1	many	TRBV20-1	TGCAGTGCTAGGGCATTCCCCGGGACAGAGAACACTGAAGCTTTCTTT	CSARAFPGTENTEAFF
17	-	TRBJ2-5	-	TRBV20-1	TGCAGTGCTAGAGATTTCCCAGGTATCTGGGGCCAAGAGACCCAGTACTTC	CSARDFPGIWGQETQYF
15	-	TRBJ2-3	many	TRBV11-2	TGTGCCAGCAGCTTAGGATTCCCTAGCACAGATACGCAGTATTTT	CASSLGFPSTDTQYF
12	TRBD1	TRBJ2-2	few	TRBV20-1	TGCAGTGCTACAGGACAGGCCGGGGAGCTGTTTTTT	CSATGQAGELFF
16	TRBD2	TRBJ2-7	-	TRBV19	TGTGCCAGTAGATCTCAACCGGGACTAGTCCGCTACGAGCAGTACTTC	CASRSQPGLVRYEQYF
15	TRBD1	TRBJ1-4	-	TRBV6-1	TGTGCCAGCAGTGCCCAGGGGGCAGGGGATGAAAAACTGTTTTTT	CASSAQGAGDEKLFF
14	-	TRBJ1-4	many	TRBV10-3	TGTGCCATCAATCATGCGGGGCCTAATGAAAAACTGTTTTTT	CAINHAGPNEKLFF
15	-	TRBJ2-3	many	TRBV7-9	TGTGCCAGCAGCTATGGGACGGGGTTCACAGATACGCAGTATTTT	CASSYGTGFTDTQYF
12	-	TRBJ2-1	-	TRBV20-1	TGCAGTGCTAGTTGGCTCTACAATGAGCAGTTCTTC	CSASWLYNEQFF